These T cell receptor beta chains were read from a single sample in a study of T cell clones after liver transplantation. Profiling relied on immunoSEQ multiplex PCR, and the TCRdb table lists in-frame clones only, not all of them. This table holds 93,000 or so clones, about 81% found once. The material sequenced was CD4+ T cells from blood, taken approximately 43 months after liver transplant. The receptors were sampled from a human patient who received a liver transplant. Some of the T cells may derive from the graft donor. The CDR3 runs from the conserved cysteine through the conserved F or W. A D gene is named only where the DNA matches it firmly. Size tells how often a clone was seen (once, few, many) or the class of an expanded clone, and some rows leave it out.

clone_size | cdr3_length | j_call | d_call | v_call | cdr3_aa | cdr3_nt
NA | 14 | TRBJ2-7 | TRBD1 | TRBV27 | CASRNRGVGGEQYF | TGTGCCAGCAGAAACAGGGGGGTAGGTGGCGAGCAGTACTTC
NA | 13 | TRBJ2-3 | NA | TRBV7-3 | CASSAGGTDTQYF | TGTGCCAGCAGCGCCGGGGGCACAGATACGCAGTATTTT
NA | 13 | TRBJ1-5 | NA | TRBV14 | CASSQRGNQPQHF | TGTGCCAGCAGCCAGAGAGGGAATCAGCCCCAGCATTTT
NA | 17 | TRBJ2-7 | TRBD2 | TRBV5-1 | CASSLVASGRIGYEQYF | TGCGCCAGCAGCTTGGTGGCTAGCGGGAGGATTGGGTACGAGCAGTACTTC
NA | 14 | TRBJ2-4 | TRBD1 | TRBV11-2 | CASSLGTGVNIQYF | TGTGCCAGCAGCTTAGGGACAGGAGTAAACATTCAGTACTTC
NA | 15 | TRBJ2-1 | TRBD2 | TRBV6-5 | CASSSGLAGVREQFF | TGTGCCAGCAGTTCGGGACTAGCGGGAGTCCGGGAGCAGTTCTTC
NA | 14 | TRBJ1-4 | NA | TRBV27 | CASSLSGARVKLFF | TGTGCCAGCAGTTTATCGGGGGCGCGAGTCAAACTGTTTTTT
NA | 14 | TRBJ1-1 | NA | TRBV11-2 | CASSSSDSLTEAFF | TGTGCCAGCAGCTCATCCGACAGCCTCACTGAAGCTTTCTTT
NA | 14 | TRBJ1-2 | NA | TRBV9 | CASSAETGVLGYTF | TGTGCCAGCAGCGCCGAAACGGGAGTACTTGGCTACACCTTC
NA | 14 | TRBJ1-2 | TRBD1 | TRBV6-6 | CASRRTGGAYGYTF | TGTGCCAGCAGACGGACAGGGGGCGCCTATGGCTACACCTTC
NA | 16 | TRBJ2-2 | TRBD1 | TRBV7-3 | CASSLDRGAATGELFF | TGTGCCAGCAGCTTGGACAGGGGGGCGGCCACCGGGGAGCTGTTTTTT
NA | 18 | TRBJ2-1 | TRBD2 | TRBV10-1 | CATRIMGLGEYSYNEQFF | TGCGCCACCCGGATTATGGGACTAGGGGAATACTCCTACAATGAGCAGTTCTTC
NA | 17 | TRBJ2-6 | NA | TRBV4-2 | CASSQDQRSSGANVLTF | TGTGCCAGCAGCCAAGACCAAAGAAGCTCTGGGGCCAACGTCCTGACTTTC
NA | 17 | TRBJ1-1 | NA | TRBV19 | CASTPLGADFSNTEAFF | TGTGCCAGTACTCCCCTGGGGGCTGACTTCTCGAACACTGAAGCTTTCTTT
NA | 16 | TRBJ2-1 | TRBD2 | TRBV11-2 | CASSFSSGRAPNEQFF | TGTGCCAGCAGCTTTTCTAGCGGTAGGGCACCCAATGAGCAGTTCTTC
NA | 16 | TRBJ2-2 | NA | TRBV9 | CASSPQPPQATGELFF | TGTGCCAGCAGCCCTCAGCCTCCTCAAGCCACCGGGGAGCTGTTTTTT
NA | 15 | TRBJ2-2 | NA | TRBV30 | CAWRVKGPKTGELFF | TGTGCCTGGAGAGTAAAGGGCCCCAAGACCGGGGAGCTGTTTTTT
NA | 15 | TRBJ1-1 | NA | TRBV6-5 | CASSSGAGGNTEAFF | TGTGCCAGCAGTTCAGGGGCCGGCGGGAACACTGAAGCTTTCTTT
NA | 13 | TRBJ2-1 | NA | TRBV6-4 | CASSLSSYNEQFF | TGTGCCAGCAGCCTCAGCTCCTACAATGAGCAGTTCTTC
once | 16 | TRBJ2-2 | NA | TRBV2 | CASSESGLPYTGELFF | TGTGCCAGCAGTGAATCCGGACTACCTTACACCGGGGAGCTGTTTTTT
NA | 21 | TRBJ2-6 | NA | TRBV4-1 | CASSQVYTTGITGSGANVLTF | TGCGCCAGCAGCCAAGTGTACACCACAGGCATCACAGGCTCTGGGGCCAACGTCCTGACTTTC
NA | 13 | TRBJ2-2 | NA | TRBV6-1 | CASSVQGGGELFF | TGTGCCAGCAGTGTACAGGGAGGCGGGGAGCTGTTTTTT
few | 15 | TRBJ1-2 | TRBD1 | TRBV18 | CASSPQVQGNYGYTF | TGTGCCAGCTCACCACAGGTACAGGGGAACTATGGCTACACCTTC
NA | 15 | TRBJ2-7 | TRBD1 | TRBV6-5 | CASSYSGTGLYEQYF | TGTGCCAGCAGTTACTCCGGGACAGGGCTTTACGAGCAGTACTTC
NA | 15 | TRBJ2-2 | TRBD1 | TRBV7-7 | CASSLGGQGVGELFF | TGTGCCAGCAGCTTAGGAGGACAGGGGGTCGGGGAGCTGTTTTTT
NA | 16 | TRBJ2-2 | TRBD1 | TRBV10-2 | CASSEPWTGFGGELFF | TGCGCCAGCAGTGAGCCCTGGACAGGGTTCGGCGGGGAGCTGTTTTTT
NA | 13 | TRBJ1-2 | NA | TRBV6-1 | CASLRTGILGYTF | TGTGCCAGCTTGAGAACAGGGATCTTGGGCTACACCTTC
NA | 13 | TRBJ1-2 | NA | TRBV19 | CASSISGNYGYTF | TGTGCCAGTAGTATTAGTGGGAACTATGGCTACACCTTC
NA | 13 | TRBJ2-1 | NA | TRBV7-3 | CASSSRVHNEQFF | TGTGCCAGCAGCTCTCGAGTGCACAATGAGCAGTTCTTC
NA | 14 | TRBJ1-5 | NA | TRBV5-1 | CASSPGIREQPQHF | TGCGCCAGCAGCCCTGGGATCAGGGAGCAGCCCCAGCATTTT
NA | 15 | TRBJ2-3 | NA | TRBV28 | CASSLPGSGTDTQYF | TGTGCCAGCAGTTTACCCGGGAGCGGCACAGATACGCAGTATTTT
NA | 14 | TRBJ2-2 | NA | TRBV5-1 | CASSRDTGGGELFF | TGCGCCAGCAGCCGAGACACCGGAGGCGGGGAGCTGTTTTTT
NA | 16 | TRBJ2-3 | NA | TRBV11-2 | CASSLGWAGGTDTQYF | TGTGCCAGCAGCTTAGGGTGGGCAGGGGGCACAGATACGCAGTATTTT
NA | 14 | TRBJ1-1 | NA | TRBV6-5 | CASSSLLGNTEAFF | TGTGCCAGCAGTTCCCTCCTCGGGAACACTGAAGCTTTCTTT
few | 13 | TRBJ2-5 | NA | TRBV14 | CASSQRGGETQYF | TGTGCCAGCAGCCAGAGAGGTGGAGAGACCCAGTACTTC
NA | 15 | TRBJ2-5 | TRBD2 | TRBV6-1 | CASIVAGGPTETQYF | TGTGCCAGCATAGTAGCGGGAGGGCCTACTGAGACCCAGTACTTC
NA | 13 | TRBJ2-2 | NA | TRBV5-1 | CASRTRGGGELFF | TGCGCCAGCAGGACACGGGGCGGCGGGGAGCTGTTTTTT
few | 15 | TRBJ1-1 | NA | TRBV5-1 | CASRPGTDPNTEAFF | TGCGCCAGCCGGCCGGGAACAGACCCAAACACTGAAGCTTTCTTT
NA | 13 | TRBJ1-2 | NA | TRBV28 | CASSLLGDYGYTF | TGTGCCAGCAGTTTACTTGGGGACTATGGCTACACCTTC
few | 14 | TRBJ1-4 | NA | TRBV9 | CASSATGSSEKLFF | TGTGCCAGCAGCGCCACAGGGTCTAGTGAAAAACTGTTTTTT
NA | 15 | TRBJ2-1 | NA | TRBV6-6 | CASSYTMDGYNEQFF | TGTGCCAGCAGCTATACCATGGACGGCTACAATGAGCAGTTCTTC
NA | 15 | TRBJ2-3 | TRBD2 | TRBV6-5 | CASNRGLASTDTQYF | TGTGCCAGCAATAGAGGACTAGCGAGCACAGATACGCAGTATTTT
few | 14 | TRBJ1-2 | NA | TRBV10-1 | CASSGRGFNYGYTF | TGCGCCAGCAGTGGCAGGGGATTTAACTATGGCTACACCTTC
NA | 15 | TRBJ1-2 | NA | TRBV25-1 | CASIHPYRHNYGYTF | TGTGCCAGCATACATCCTTACAGACATAACTATGGCTACACCTTC
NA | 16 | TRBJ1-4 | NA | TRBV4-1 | CASSQDRGRGRGKLFF | TGCGCCAGCAGCCAAGATAGGGGACGCGGGAGGGGAAAACTGTTTTTT
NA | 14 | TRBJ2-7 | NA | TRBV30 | CAWSVGTLLVEQYF | TGTGCCTGGAGTGTAGGGACCCTCCTGGTCGAGCAGTACTTC
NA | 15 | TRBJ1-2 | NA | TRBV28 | CASNDRADLWGGYTF | TGTGCCAGCAATGACCGTGCAGACCTCTGGGGGGGCTACACCTTC
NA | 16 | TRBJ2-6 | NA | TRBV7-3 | CASSSHRKSGANVLTF | TGTGCCAGCAGCTCCCATAGAAAGTCTGGGGCCAACGTCCTGACTTTC
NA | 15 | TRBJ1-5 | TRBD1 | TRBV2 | CASSEDRGLTQPQHF | TGTGCCAGCAGTGAGGACAGGGGGCTTACTCAGCCCCAGCATTTT
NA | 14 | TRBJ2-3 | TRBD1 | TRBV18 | CASSLQGGTDTQYF | TGTGCCAGCTCACTGCAGGGGGGCACAGATACGCAGTATTTT
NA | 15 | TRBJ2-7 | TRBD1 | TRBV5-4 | CASSIVTGFSYEQYF | TGTGCCAGCAGCATAGTGACAGGGTTTTCCTACGAGCAGTACTTC
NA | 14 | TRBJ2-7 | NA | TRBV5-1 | CASSFQGRSYEQYF | TGCGCCAGCAGCTTCCAGGGAAGGTCCTACGAGCAGTACTTC
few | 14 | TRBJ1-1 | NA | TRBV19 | CASSLAGVLREAFF | TGTGCCAGTAGTCTAGCCGGGGTTCTCCGCGAAGCTTTCTTT
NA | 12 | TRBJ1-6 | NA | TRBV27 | CASMSDNSPLHF | TGTGCCAGCATGTCGGATAATTCACCCCTCCACTTT
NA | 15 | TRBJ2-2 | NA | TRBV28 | CASFGGTRGTGELFF | TGTGCCAGCTTCGGCGGGACCCGGGGCACCGGGGAGCTGTTTTTT
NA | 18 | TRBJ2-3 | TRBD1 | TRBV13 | CASSWKLRQGGLTDTQYF | TGTGCCAGCAGCTGGAAACTAAGACAGGGTGGGTTGACAGATACGCAGTATTTT
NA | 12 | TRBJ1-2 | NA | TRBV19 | CASSLRGSGYTF | TGTGCCAGTAGTCTCAGGGGTTCCGGCTACACCTTC
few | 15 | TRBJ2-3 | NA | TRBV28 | CASSSPAGGTDTQYF | TGTGCCAGCAGTTCCCCAGCCGGGGGCACAGATACGCAGTATTTT
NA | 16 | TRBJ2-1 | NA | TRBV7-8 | CASSLVGGTTYNEQFF | TGTGCCAGCAGCTTAGTCGGGGGCACCACCTACAATGAGCAGTTCTTC
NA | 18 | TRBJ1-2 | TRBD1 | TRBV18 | CASSPPGIGGQGVRGYTF | TGTGCCAGCTCACCCCCCGGTATCGGCGGACAGGGGGTACGGGGCTACACCTTC